What follows describes a single TCR beta chain. The data stem from a study of radiation and T cells in renal cell carcinoma. The repertoire was sequenced with immunoSEQ multiplex PCR; TCRdb's copy has only in-frame clones and lacks some. The sample includes 85,000 to 100,000 clones, 80% to 90% seen only once; the top ten take approximately 8.1%. CDR3 length: 16 amino acids. Germline CDR1 is SQVTM and CDR2 is ANQGSEA. Deletions cut 4 bases from V and 2 bases from J, with 20 bases between. Time point specified: baseline pretreatment blood. Noted treatment: 15 Gy SBRT to primary tumor, nephrectomy 4 weeks later.

The chain uses TRBV29-1 and TRBJ1-1, with D possibly being TRBD1 (5 bases). Sequenced here: blood, sampled from a patient whose treatment included radiotherapy and nephrectomy. The sequence came from a man aged 50 or older with renal cell carcinoma. The CDR3 reads CSVVGGGGITNTEAFF. The CDR3 coding sequence is TGCAGCGTTGTGGGGGGGGGTGGTATTACCAACACTGAAGCTTTCTTT.